The 4 T cell receptor beta chains below all came from one sample that was sequenced in a study of Ad26.COV2.S vaccination and SARS-CoV-2 variants. The assay was immunoSEQ multiplex PCR, and TCRdb's table has in-frame clones only and misses some. The sample includes approximately 140,000 clones, approximately 90% of them seen just once. Source: peripheral blood, taken after recovery from COVID-19. These receptors were taken from a human donor who had recovered from COVID-19.

This chain joins TRBV5-1 and TRBJ2-7; possibly TRBD1 or TRBD2 for D (5 bases each). This CDR3 region has 14 residues. Germline loops: CDR1 SGHRS, CDR2 YFSETQ. Trimming took 2 bases from V and 1 from J, leaving 10 bases between them. CDR3 loop: CASSFRDGSYEQYF. The CDR3 bases are TGCGCCAGCAGCTTCCGGGACGGATCCTACGAGCAGTACTTC.

The chain recombines TRBV10-3 with TRBJ1-1; weak D call: TRBD1 (5 bases). Germline assignment: CDR1 ENHRY and CDR2 SYGVKD. The CDR3 has 13 residues. Between the trimmed V and J ends, which lost 4 bases and 3 bases, there was a span of 9 bases. The CDR3 DNA reads TGTGCCATCAGTGGTTGGGGGGACACTGAAGCTTTCTTT. It encodes CAISGWGDTEAFF.

The rearrangement links TRBV3-1 (or the pseudogene TRBV3-2) to TRBJ1-6; TRBD1 matches at 8 bases. The junction had 2 bases not matched to a gene; V was cut back by 2 bases and J by 8 bases. The germline V gene encodes CDR1 LGHDT and CDR2 YNNKEL (reference sequence). The CDR3 length is 14 residues. The DNA of the CDR3 is TGTGCCAGCAGCCAACAGGGGGCATATTCACCCCTCCACTTT. It encodes CASSQQGAYSPLHF.

The gene calls are TRBV11-2 and TRBJ2-7, with D unresolved. The CDR3 runs 12 residues. The germline V and J ends were trimmed by 0 bases and 6 bases, with 6 bases remaining between them. Germline lookup yields CDR1 SGHAT and CDR2 FQNNGV. The CDR3 loop reads CASSLEGIEQYF. The CDR3 coding sequence is TGTGCCAGCAGCTTAGAAGGGATCGAGCAGTACTTC.